The 15 T cell receptor beta chains in this list originate from one sample, sequenced in a study of blood T cell repertoires in COVID-19. Here immunoSEQ multiplex PCR was the method, and the copy in TCRdb shows in-frame clones only, minus some. The sample consists of 300,000 to 400,000 clones, under 95% of them appearing once. Sequenced: peripheral blood. The origin of the receptors is a young woman who had recovered from COVID-19.

This rearrangement joins TRBV5-5 to TRBJ1-1; D is undetermined. Germline loops: CDR1 SGHKS, CDR2 YYEKEE (reference sequence). Trimming pared 3 bases from V and 5 bases from J, leaving 8 bases between. The CDR3 is 12 residues long. The DNA of the CDR3 is TGTGCCAGCAGCTGGACGGGGACTGAAGCTTTCTTT. Encoded protein: CASSWTGTEAFF.

This chain links TRBV5-6 with TRBJ2-1; D is unresolved. V lost 7 bases and J lost 0, with 14 bases in between. Germline CDR1 is SGHDT and CDR2 is YYEEEE. The CDR3 loop spans 15 amino acids. The DNA for the CDR3 is TGTGCCAGCGCCCTGATAAAACTCTCCTACAATGAGCAGTTCTTC. Amino acids: CASALIKLSYNEQFF.

The gene calls are TRBV6-1 and TRBJ2-5, with 9 bases aligning to TRBD1. The V gene's germline CDR1 is MNHNS and CDR2 SASEGT. CDR3 length: 17 residues. J was trimmed by 7 bases and V by 3 bases; bases with no gene match: 15. This CDR3 reads CASSEGLGQGSVGTQYF. CDR3 nucleotide sequence: TGTGCCAGCAGTGAGGGCCTGGGACAGGGTTCCGTAGGGACCCAGTACTTC.

The rearrangement uses TRBV5-1 and TRBJ1-2; 7 nucleotides align to TRBD1. Germline V gene data show CDR1 as SGHRS and CDR2 as YFSETQ. This CDR3 spans 15 amino acids. V was pared by 5 bases and J by 2 bases, with 9 bases of the junction left unmatched. CDR3 loop: CASRQDAGGNYGYTF. CDR3 nucleotide sequence: TGCGCCAGCAGACAGGACGCAGGGGGAAACTATGGCTACACCTTC.

CDR3 protein: CASSVVISGLAEAFF. The DNA of the CDR3 is TGTGCCAGCAGCGTAGTGATTTCGGGTCTCGCTGAAGCTTTCTTT. This sequence joins TRBV9 and TRBJ1-1; D is unresolved. Germline lookup yields CDR1 SGDLS and CDR2 YYNGEE. V lost 0 bases to trimming and J lost 6 bases, with 15 bases between them. This CDR3 comprises 15 residues.

This clone was seen a single time. The chain employs TRBV27 and TRBJ2-7; D is ambiguous. This CDR3 has 14 residues. V lost 5 bases and J lost 3, with 14 bases in between. Germline loops: CDR1 MNHEY, CDR2 SMNVEV (reference sequence). CDR3: CASSPKTGDYEQYV. CDR3 nucleotides: TGTGCCAGCAGTCCAAAGACTGGAGACTACGAGCAGTACGTC.

The chain recombines TRBV20-1 with TRBJ1-2, with D possibly being TRBD1 (5 bases). Germline values: CDR1 DFQATT, CDR2 SNEGSKA (reference sequence). The germline V and J ends were trimmed by 5 bases and 4 bases, with 8 bases remaining between them. This CDR3 spans 11 amino acids. CDR3 amino acids: CSAQGSYGYTF. CDR3 DNA sequence: TGCAGTGCTCAGGGCTCCTATGGCTACACCTTC.

The CDR3 DNA reads as TGTGCCAGCAGCCGGGGGGGAGGAACTAGTGGCCACGAGCAGTACGTC. It translates to CASSRGGGTSGHEQYV. The chain couples TRBV14 to TRBJ2-7; 7 bases are a match to TRBD2. Germline CDR1 reads SGHDN; CDR2 reads FVKESK. This CDR3 is built from 16 residues. V lost 4 bases and J lost 5; bases outside the gene matches: 14.

The J gene is TRBJ2-7, the V gene TRBV11-3, with 9 bases identical to TRBD1. Germline-derived CDR1 and CDR2 are SGHNT and YENEEA. The CDR3 has 16 amino acids. Trimming cost V 5 bases and J 6 bases; bases outside gene matches: 14. The CDR3 nucleotides read TGTGCCAGCAGCCAAGCCGGGACAGGGTCCCCTGGCGAGCAGTACGTC. It yields the protein CASSQAGTGSPGEQYV.

In nucleotides, the CDR3 is TGTGCCAGCAGCTCCCCCGGGACTATCACACAAGAGACCCAGTACTTC. This translates into CASSSPGTITQETQYF. The chain employs TRBV13 and TRBJ2-5, with 7 bases fitting TRBD2. Germline V gives CDR1 PRHDT, CDR2 FYEKMQ (reference sequence). The V segment lost 4 bases and the J segment 2 bases; nucleotides outside the gene matches: 10. This CDR3 comprises 16 residues.

Only one count was recorded for this clone. The rearrangement links TRBV10-3 to TRBJ1-5; D is ambiguous. The CDR3 totals 16 residues. Trimming stripped 2 bases from V and 12 bases from J, with 23 bases between. Germline V gives CDR1 ENHRY, CDR2 SYGVKD. For the CDR3, the DNA is TGTGCCATCAGTGAGAGTCTGCGGCCCACTGCAAACAACCAGCATTTT. Its protein is CAISESLRPTANNQHF.

The J gene is TRBJ1-1, the V gene TRBV29-1; D possibly corresponds to TRBD1 (5 bases). The germline gives CDR1 SQVTM, CDR2 ANQGSEA. CDR3 length equals 12 residues. The V end was cut by 5 bases, the J end by 4 bases, with 11 bases between. The CDR3 nucleotides are TGCAGCGTTCAATCAGGGTCCACTGAAGCTTTCTTT. Translated: CSVQSGSTEAFF.

This chain links TRBV9 with TRBJ2-5, with 8 nucleotides matching TRBD2. The CDR3 consists of 18 residues. V gave up 0 bases and J gave up 4 bases; unmatched junction bases: 14. Per germline, CDR1 SGDLS and CDR2 YYNGEE. CDR3 region: CASSVGSREGGPGETQYF. The DNA for the CDR3 is TGTGCCAGCAGCGTAGGGTCCCGGGAGGGCGGTCCAGGAGAGACCCAGTACTTC.

V is TRBV7-2 and J is TRBJ1-2; D may be TRBD1 (6 bases). CDR3 length equals 13 residues. V was trimmed by 7 bases and J by 5 bases, leaving 14 bases between them. Germline V lookup: CDR1 SGHTA, CDR2 FQGNSA. In DNA, the CDR3 is TGTGCCAGCACCGAGGGGGGGTTTTATGGCTACACCTTC. It codes for CASTEGGFYGYTF.

For the CDR3, the DNA is TGTGCCAGCTCACCGCGACAGGGGGAGCTGCTTGAAGCTTTCTTT. Amino acid sequence: CASSPRQGELLEAFF. The chain employs TRBV18 and TRBJ1-1, with 9 bases aligning to TRBD1. V shed 3 bases, J shed 7 bases, and the junction held 9 bases outside the gene matches. CDR1 KGHSH and CDR2 LQKENI come from the germline V gene. This CDR3 is built from 15 residues. The full variable domain, its missing parts supplied by reference TRBV18 and TRBJ1-1, is NAGVMQNPRHLVRRRGQEARLRCSPMKGHSHVYWYRQLPEEGLKFMVYLQKENIIDESGMPKERFSAEFPKEGPSILRIQQVVRGDSAAYFCASSPRQGELLEAFFGQGTRLTVV.